Each of the 27 T cell receptor beta chains below was sequenced from the same sample in a study of blood T cells in healthy people across ages. For the second PCR, which ran for about 7 to 11 cycles, a sample-barcoded 5' primer and a J-beta primer mix were used. TCRdb ran MiXCR on the 5' RACE reads and lists one entry per CDR3 protein. The table shows over a million distinct CDR3 sequences, with 20% to 25% occurring only once. The same sample was also used in a study of T cells of mothers and their children.

Sequencing was carried out using blood. Every receptor here comes from a girl aged 2 to 9 in good health.

This clonotype was observed a handful of times. The V call is TRBV28, the J call TRBJ1-2, with TRBD1 as a possible D gene (6 bases). The V gene lost 1 base and the J gene lost 5 bases, with 20 bases spanning the gap. The germline gives CDR1 MDHEN, CDR2 SYDVKM. The CDR3 is 17 amino acids. The CDR3 reads CASSLLEGEGFMYGYTF. Here the CDR3 DNA reads TGTGCCAGCAGTTTATTGGAGGGGGAGGGCTTTATGTATGGCTACACCTTC.

The chain combines TRBV20-1 with TRBJ2-3, with 8 bases fitting TRBD1. CDR1 is DFQATT, CDR2 SNEGSKA, per germline (reference sequence). This CDR3 is built from 14 residues. Trimming removed 4 bases from V and 4 bases from J; junction bases left unmatched: 7. The CDR3 region has the DNA TGCAGTGCTACCACAGGGGGATTGGCAGATACGCAGTATTTT. Translated: CSATTGGLADTQYF.

The V and J genes are TRBV10-3 and TRBJ2-3; no definite D call. The V end lost 6 bases, the J end lost 6 bases, and 13 bases lay between the germline ends. CDR1 and CDR2 from the germline V gene are ENHRY and SYGVKD. CDR3 length equals 13 residues. The CDR3 nucleotides read TGTGCCATCAGGGCAGGAGCACAGGATACGCAGTATTTT. Its translation is CAIRAGAQDTQYF.

The chain has TRBV28 and TRBJ2-7, with a possible D match to TRBD2 (6 bases). V lost 6 bases and J 5 bases, leaving 17 bases between the germline ends. In germline, CDR1 is MDHEN, CDR2 SYDVKM. The CDR3 contains 14 residues. CDR3 residues: CASSTGLQGDEQYF. The CDR3 DNA sequence: TGTGCCAGCAGCACGGGACTCCAAGGAGACGAGCAGTACTTC.

This clonotype was found a few times. The V and J genes are TRBV14 and TRBJ2-1; D is ambiguous. Looked up from germline, CDR1 is SGHDN and CDR2 is FVKESK. This CDR3 has 12 residues. V lost 0 bases to trimming and J lost 12 bases, with 9 bases between them. The CDR3 loop reads CASSQDYIGQFF. CDR3 DNA sequence: TGTGCCAGCAGCCAAGACTACATCGGGCAGTTCTTC.

The sample holds a few counts of this clonotype. This chain uses TRBV20-1 with TRBJ2-1; perhaps TRBD1 as D (6 bases). V was trimmed by 0 bases and J by 0 bases, leaving 9 bases between them. Germline V CDR1 and CDR2: DFQATT, SNEGSKA (reference sequence). This CDR3 comprises 15 residues. The CDR3 reads CSARDVDSSYNEQFF. DNA for the CDR3: TGCAGTGCTAGAGATGTGGACAGCTCCTACAATGAGCAGTTCTTC.

The chain employs TRBV4-3 and TRBJ2-3; possible D gene TRBD2, 6 bases. The germline V and J ends were trimmed by 4 bases and 4 bases, with 9 bases remaining between them. Germline V gene lookup returns CDR1 LGHNA and CDR2 YSLEER. This CDR3 is built from 13 residues. CDR3 region: CASSRRGSDTQYF. CDR3 bases: TGCGCCAGCAGCCGTCGGGGGTCAGATACGCAGTATTTT.

The J gene is TRBJ2-5, the V gene TRBV28; 11 positions match TRBD2. Germline V gene lookup returns CDR1 MDHEN and CDR2 SYDVKM. With V trimmed by 2 bases and J by 2 bases, 4 bases remained unmatched. The CDR3 is 16 residues long. The CDR3 bases are TGTGCCAGCAGTTTAAGAATAGCGGGGGGGCAAGAGACCCAGTACTTC. It codes for CASSLRIAGGQETQYF.

This clonotype was seen only a few times. The junction and the germline gene differ at one end; a read error may be behind it. The gene calls are TRBV5-4 and TRBJ1-2; tentative D call: TRBD1 (5 bases). CDR1 SGHNT and CDR2 YYREEE come from the germline V gene (reference sequence). CDR3 length: 13 residues. The CDR3 bases are TGTGCCGGCAGCTTGGAAGGGGATCGAGGCTACACCTTC. Translation gives CAGSLEGDRGYTF.

This clonotype was counted between two and nine times. V is TRBV6-5 and J is TRBJ2-2; 11 bases are a match to TRBD2. The ends lost 6 bases at V and 5 bases at J; junction bases unmatched: 5. The CDR3 totals 15 residues. CDR1 is MNHEY, CDR2 SVGAGI, per germline. CDR3 nucleotides: TGTGCCAGCAGCGGGGGACTAGCGGATACCGGGGAGCTGTTTTTT. Translating gives CASSGGLADTGELFF.

The CDR3 spells CASSETGGVGYTF. The CDR3 DNA is TGTGCCAGCAGCGAGACAGGGGGTGTAGGCTACACCTTC. The chain combines TRBV2 with TRBJ1-2, with 9 positions matching TRBD1. The V gene's germline CDR1 is SNHLY and CDR2 FYNNEI. This CDR3 is built from 13 residues. Trimming removed 6 bases from V and 8 bases from J; junction bases left unmatched: 7. Filled out from reference TRBV2 and TRBJ1-2, the complete variable domain reads EPEVTQTPSHQVTQMGQEVILRCVPISNHLYFYWYRQILGQKVEFLVSFYNNEISEKSEIFDDQFSVERPDGSNFTLKIRSTKLEDSAMYFCASSETGGVGYTFGSGTRLTVV.

This clonotype was counted between two and nine times. The chain carries TRBV20-1 and TRBJ2-3; D call uncertain. The CDR3 length is 14 residues. V shed 1 base and J shed 7 bases, with 15 bases lying between them. The germline V gene encodes CDR1 DFQATT and CDR2 SNEGSKA (reference sequence). For the CDR3, the DNA is TGCAGTGCTAGAGTGCCCAACGCACGGCATACGCAGTATTTT. Its protein product is CSARVPNARHTQYF.

The gene calls are TRBV29-1 and TRBJ1-1; D call uncertain. CDR1 and CDR2 (germline): SQVTM, ANQGSEA. The CDR3 extends over 13 amino acids. The V gene lost 2 bases and the J gene lost 2 bases, with 9 bases spanning the gap. The CDR3 DNA sequence: TGCAGCGTTGAACCCAGATTTAACACTGAAGCTTTCTTT. Translated, it gives CSVEPRFNTEAFF.

This rearrangement joins TRBV29-1 to TRBJ2-7; 8 nucleotides match TRBD2. Germline CDR1 SQVTM, CDR2 ANQGSEA. The CDR3 contains 15 residues. J lost 4 bases, V lost 6 bases, and 14 bases had no gene match. The CDR3: CSVSGVAGRLYEQYF. The CDR3 DNA reads as TGCAGCGTCTCGGGGGTAGCGGGAAGGTTGTACGAGCAGTACTTC.

J is TRBJ2-7 and V is TRBV9, with no clear D. Trimming pared 2 bases from V and 6 bases from J, leaving 12 bases between. The CDR3 totals 13 residues. Germline CDR1 SGDLS, CDR2 YYNGEE. The CDR3 reads CASSVLLAFEQYF. The CDR3 DNA is TGTGCCAGCAGCGTTTTATTGGCCTTCGAGCAGTACTTC.

This clonotype was seen repeatedly, ten times or more. The CDR3 DNA is TGTGCCACCAGCAGAGATCCGGGGGCCACCTACGAGCAGTACTTC. The encoded protein is CATSRDPGATYEQYF. The chain links TRBV15 to TRBJ2-7, with D perhaps being TRBD1 or TRBD2 (6 bases each). V was shortened by 0 bases and J by 2 bases, with 11 bases between the two germline ends. There are 15 residues in the CDR3. Germline V gives CDR1 LNHNV, CDR2 YYDKDF (reference sequence).

The chain recombines TRBV28 with TRBJ2-5; weak D call: TRBD1 (5 bases). V lost 6 bases and J lost 6, with 11 bases in between. The CDR3 sequence is 12 residues long. The germline CDR1 and CDR2 sequences are MDHEN and SYDVKM. The CDR3 DNA reads as TGTGCCAGCAGCCTAGGGGTACAGACCCAGTACTTC. This translates into CASSLGVQTQYF. The variable domain in full, with the rest retrieved from reference TRBV28 and TRBJ2-5, is DVKVTQSSRYLVKRTGEKVFLECVQDMDHENMFWYRQDPGLGLRLIYFSYDVKMKEKGDIPEGYSVSREKKERFSLILESASTNQTSMYLCASSLGVQTQYFGPGTRLLVL.

This clonotype was seen a few times. The V and J genes are TRBV29-1 and TRBJ2-5; a possible D gene is TRBD1 (6 bases). Matching the DNA end better, TRBJ2-1 makes the J call doubtful. The germline CDR1 and CDR2 sequences are SQVTM and ANQGSEA. This CDR3 has 13 residues. The CDR3 region has the DNA TGCAGCGTTGAACAGGGGATAGGCAATGAGCAGTTCTTC. Protein sequence: CSVEQGIGNEQFF.

The chain combines TRBV7-3 with TRBJ2-7; tentatively, D is TRBD1 or TRBD2 (5 bases each). The CDR3 runs to 13 residues. Germline CDR1 and CDR2: SGHTA and FQGTGA. Trimming left V 6 bases short and J 6 bases short, with 15 bases between. The CDR3 DNA sequence: TGTGCCAGCAGGTCCGGGGCTGAGGGCGAGCAGTACTTC. It translates to CASRSGAEGEQYF.

This chain connects TRBV5-1 to TRBJ2-7; 9 bases are a match to TRBD1. The end of the DNA aligns better with TRBJ2-5, so the J call may be wrong. Germline V gene lookup returns CDR1 SGHRS and CDR2 YFSETQ. This CDR3 comprises 14 residues. The CDR3 nucleotides read TGCGCCAGCAGCTCTTTGACAGGGGGGAAGACCCAGTACTTC. Translation gives CASSSLTGGKTQYF.

The chain has TRBV7-2 and TRBJ2-7; TRBD2 matches at 9 bases. The CDR3 is 16 residues long. The V gene end was trimmed by 0 bases and the J gene end by 3 bases; junction bases not matched to a gene: 6. Germline lookup yields CDR1 SGHTA and CDR2 FQGNSA. CDR3 amino acids: CASSLADLAGFYEQYF. CDR3 in DNA: TGTGCCAGCAGCTTAGCGGATCTAGCGGGGTTCTACGAGCAGTACTTC.

This clonotype was observed a few times. The rearrangement joins TRBV27 to TRBJ1-2; TRBD1 agrees at 7 bases. The CDR3 is 15 residues long. The V gene's germline CDR1 is MNHEY and CDR2 SMNVEV (reference sequence). With 7 bases clipped from V and 6 bases from J, the junction kept 14 bases outside the gene matches. The CDR3 bases are TGTGCCAGCAAGTTGACAGGGTCTTTTACCCATGGCTACACCTTC. Translated: CASKLTGSFTHGYTF.

The V gene is TRBV7-2, the J gene TRBJ1-2; D ambiguous. The CDR3 length is 15 residues. Germline V CDR1 and CDR2: SGHTA, FQGNSA. V lost 5 bases and J lost 4, with 17 bases in between. CDR3 region: CASSTLPGRGYGYTF. The CDR3, as DNA: TGTGCCAGCAGCACCCTTCCCGGGCGAGGCTATGGCTACACCTTC.

Only a few counts were recorded for this clonotype. The CDR3 coding sequence is TGTGCCAGCAGCGATCCCGGGGCGAATTCGGGAAACACCATATATTTT. Translation gives CASSDPGANSGNTIYF. The chain couples TRBV9 to TRBJ1-3, with D possibly being TRBD1 (5 bases). CDR3 size: 16 residues. The germline CDR1 and CDR2 sequences are SGDLS and YYNGEE. The germline V and J ends were trimmed by 3 bases and 4 bases, with 17 bases remaining between them.

A remark on this clonotype: Sequence at one end of the junction differs from germline and may be a read error. The chain recombines TRBV7-2 with TRBJ2-7, with D maybe TRBD2 (5 bases). Germline V gene lookup returns CDR1 SGHTA and CDR2 FQGNSA. This CDR3 is built from 11 residues. The CDR3 DNA sequence: TGTGCCAGCAGCGCCGGACTCCTAAAAACCTTC. This translates into CASSAGLLKTF.

This clonotype was recorded many times. The chain joins TRBV12-3 or TRBV12-4 to TRBJ2-6, with unresolved D. Trimming took off 6 bases at V and 0 bases at J, with 6 bases between the two ends. The CDR3 is 14 residues long. CDR3 sequence (DNA): TGTGCCAGCAGGGGAACCTCTGGGGCCAACGTCCTGACTTTC. This encodes CASRGTSGANVLTF.

This clonotype was seen a few times. The chain combines TRBV6-2 or TRBV6-3 with TRBJ1-6; D is undetermined. Between the trimmed V and J ends, which lost 2 bases and 10 bases, there was a span of 6 bases. Germline V CDR1 and CDR2: MNHEY, SVGEGT. CDR3 length: 12 residues. The CDR3 region has the DNA TGTGCCAGCAGTTACAGCCTGTCACCCCTCCACTTT. This translates into CASSYSLSPLHF.